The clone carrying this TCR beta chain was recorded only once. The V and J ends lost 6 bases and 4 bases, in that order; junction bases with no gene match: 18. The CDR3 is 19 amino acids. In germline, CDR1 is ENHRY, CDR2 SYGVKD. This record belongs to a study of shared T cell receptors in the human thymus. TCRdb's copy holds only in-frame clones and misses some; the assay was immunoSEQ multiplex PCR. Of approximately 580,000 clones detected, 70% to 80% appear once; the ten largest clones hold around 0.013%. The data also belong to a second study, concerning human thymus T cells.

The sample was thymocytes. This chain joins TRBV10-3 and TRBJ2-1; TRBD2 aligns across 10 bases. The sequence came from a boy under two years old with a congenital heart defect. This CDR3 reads CAISERPGKTSGVYNEQFF. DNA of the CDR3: TGTGCCATCAGCGAGAGGCCAGGGAAAACTAGCGGGGTTTACAATGAGCAGTTCTTC.